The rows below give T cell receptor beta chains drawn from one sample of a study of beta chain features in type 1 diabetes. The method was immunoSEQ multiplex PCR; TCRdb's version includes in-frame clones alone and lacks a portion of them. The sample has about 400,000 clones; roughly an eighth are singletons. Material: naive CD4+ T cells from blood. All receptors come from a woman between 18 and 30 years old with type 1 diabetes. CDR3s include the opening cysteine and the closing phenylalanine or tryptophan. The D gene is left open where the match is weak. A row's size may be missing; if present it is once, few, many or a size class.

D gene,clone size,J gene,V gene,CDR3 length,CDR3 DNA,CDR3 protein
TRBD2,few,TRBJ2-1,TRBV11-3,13,TGTGCCAGCAGCCCACTAGCGGGGGGTGAGCAGTTCTTC,CASSPLAGGEQFF
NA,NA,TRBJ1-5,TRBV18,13,TGTGCCAGCTCACCACCGGGGGGTCAGCCCCAGCATTTT,CASSPPGGQPQHF
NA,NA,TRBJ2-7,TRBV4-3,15,TGCGCCAGCAGCCAAGAACCAGGGGTGGTCTACGAGCAGTACTTC,CASSQEPGVVYEQYF
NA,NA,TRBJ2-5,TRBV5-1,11,TGCGCCAGCAGCCAGGCGGAGACCCAGTACTTC,CASSQAETQYF
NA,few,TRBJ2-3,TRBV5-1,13,TGCGCCAGCAGCTTAGAGCCCACAGATACGCAGTATTTT,CASSLEPTDTQYF
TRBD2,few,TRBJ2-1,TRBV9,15,TGTGCCAGCAGCGCGGGACTAGCGGGAGAATTTTCCCAGTTCTTC,CASSAGLAGEFSQFF
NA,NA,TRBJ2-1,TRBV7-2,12,TGTGCCAGCAGCCGACAGGAGAATGAGCAGTTCTTC,CASSRQENEQFF
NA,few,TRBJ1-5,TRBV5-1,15,TGCGCCAGCAGCCCGTCAGGGGATTTGGGTCAGCCCCAGCATTTT,CASSPSGDLGQPQHF
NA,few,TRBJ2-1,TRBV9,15,TGTGCCAGCAGCTCCCAGGGGAGCTCCTACAATGAGCAGTTCTTC,CASSSQGSSYNEQFF
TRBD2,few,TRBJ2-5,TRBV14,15,TGTGCCAGCAGCCAGCGACTAGCGGGAGTTGAGACCCAGTACTTC,CASSQRLAGVETQYF
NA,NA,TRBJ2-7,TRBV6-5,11,TGTGCCAGCTCGACAGCCTACGAGCAGTACTTC,CASSTAYEQYF
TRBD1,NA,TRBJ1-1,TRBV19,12,TGTGCCAGTGCACAGGGGGGCACTGAAGCTTTCTTT,CASAQGGTEAFF
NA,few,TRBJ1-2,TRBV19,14,TGTGCCAGTAACCCTCGGGGTGAAGACTATGGCTACACCTTC,CASNPRGEDYGYTF
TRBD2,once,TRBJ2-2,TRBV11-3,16,TGTGCCAGCACGCCCGGGGGAGGGAGGAACACCGGGGAGCTGTTTTTT,CASTPGGGRNTGELFF
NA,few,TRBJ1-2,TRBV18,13,TGTGCCAGCTCGCCTGACAGAACCTATGGCTACACCTTC,CASSPDRTYGYTF
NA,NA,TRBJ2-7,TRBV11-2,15,TGTGCCAGCAGCCCTATTAACAAGGGGTCCTACGAGCAGTACTTC,CASSPINKGSYEQYF
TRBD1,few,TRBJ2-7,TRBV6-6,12,TGTGCCGTACAGGGGGCTACCTACGAGCAGTACTTC,CAVQGATYEQYF
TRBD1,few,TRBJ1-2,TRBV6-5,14,TGTGCCAGCAGTTACTCGGGACAGGGATATGGCTACACCTTC,CASSYSGQGYGYTF
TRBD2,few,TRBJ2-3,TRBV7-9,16,TGTGCCAGCAGCTCGGGGACTAGCGGAAGCACAGATACGCAGTATTTT,CASSSGTSGSTDTQYF
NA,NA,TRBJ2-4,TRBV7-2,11,TGTGCCAGCAGCTTAGCTGCAGGGCAGTACTTC,CASSLAAGQYF
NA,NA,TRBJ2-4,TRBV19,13,TGTGCCAGTAGTATAGACAAGCGGAACATTCAGTACTTC,CASSIDKRNIQYF
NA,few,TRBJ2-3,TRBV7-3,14,TGTGCCAGCAGCGTCGGGAGAGGGACAGATACGCAGTATTTT,CASSVGRGTDTQYF
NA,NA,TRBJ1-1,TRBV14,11,TGTGCCAGCAGCCCCAGGGTTGGAGCTTTCTTT,CASSPRVGAFF
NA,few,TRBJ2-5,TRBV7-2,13,TGTGCCAGCAGCTTAGGAGGGCAAGAGACCCAGTACTTC,CASSLGGQETQYF
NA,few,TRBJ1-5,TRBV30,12,TGTGCCTGGGGCGGGGGAAATCAGCCCCAGCATTTT,CAWGGGNQPQHF
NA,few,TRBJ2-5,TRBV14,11,TGTGCCAGCGCACTACAAGAGACCCAGTACTTC,CASALQETQYF
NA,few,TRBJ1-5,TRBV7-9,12,TGTGCCAGCAGCTCCGGCAATCAGCCCCAGCATTTT,CASSSGNQPQHF
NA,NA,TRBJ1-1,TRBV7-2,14,TGTGCCAGCAGCTCGCGCAGGGGGAACACTGAAGCTTTCTTT,CASSSRRGNTEAFF
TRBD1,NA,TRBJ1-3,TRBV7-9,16,TGTGCCAGCAGCTGGGTTGACAGGGCTTACGGAAACACCATATATTTT,CASSWVDRAYGNTIYF
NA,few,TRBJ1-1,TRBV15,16,TGTGCCACCAGCAGAGATTACAGGAGGGAGAACACTGAAGCTTTCTTT,CATSRDYRRENTEAFF
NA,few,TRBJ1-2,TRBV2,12,TGTGCCAGCAGTCCAGTGGCCGCTGGCTACACCTTC,CASSPVAAGYTF
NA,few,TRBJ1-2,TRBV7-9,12,TGTGCCAGCAGCTTCGCAGGGGATGGCTACACCTTC,CASSFAGDGYTF
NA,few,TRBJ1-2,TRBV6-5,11,TGTGCCAGCAGGGACAGCTGGGGCTACACCTTC,CASRDSWGYTF
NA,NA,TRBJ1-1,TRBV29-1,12,TGCAGCGCACAGGGCCCGAACACTGAAGCTTTCTTT,CSAQGPNTEAFF
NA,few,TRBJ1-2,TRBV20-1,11,TGCAGTGCCAATCAAGTGGGCGGCTACACCTTC,CSANQVGGYTF
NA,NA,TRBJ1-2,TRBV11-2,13,TGTGCCAGCAGCTTAGCGCAGAACTATGGCTACACCTTC,CASSLAQNYGYTF
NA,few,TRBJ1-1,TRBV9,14,TGTGCCAGCAGCCGAGGACAAATGAACACTGAAGCTTTCTTT,CASSRGQMNTEAFF
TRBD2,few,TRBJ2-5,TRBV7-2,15,TGTGCCAGCAGCCTGGGACTAACAAAAGCAGAGACCCAGTACTTC,CASSLGLTKAETQYF
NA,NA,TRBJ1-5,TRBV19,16,TGTGCCAGTACCTTTTTACAGGGAAGAGGCAATCAGCCCCAGCATTTT,CASTFLQGRGNQPQHF
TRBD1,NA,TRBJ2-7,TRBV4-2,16,TGTGCCAGCAGCCAGCTCCGTGGACAGGGAATCCTCGAGCAGTACTTC,CASSQLRGQGILEQYF
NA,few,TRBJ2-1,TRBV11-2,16,TGTGCCAGCAGCTTCGGCTTCGGGAGCTCCTACAATGAGCAGTTCTTC,CASSFGFGSSYNEQFF
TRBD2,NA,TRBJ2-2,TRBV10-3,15,TGTGCCATCAGTGATAAGCGGGAAGCCACCGGGGAGCTGTTTTTT,CAISDKREATGELFF
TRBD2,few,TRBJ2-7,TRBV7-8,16,TGTGCCAGCAGCTCCCTCAGGACTAGCGGGAGATACGAGCAGTACTTC,CASSSLRTSGRYEQYF
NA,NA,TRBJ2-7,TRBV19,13,TGTGCCAGTAGTACAATCGGTTCCGAGGAGCAGTACTTC,CASSTIGSEEQYF